This TCR beta chain was sequenced in a study of brain T cells in children with intractable seizures. The trim removed 2 bases at V and 2 bases at J, leaving 12 bases unmatched. Germline V CDR1 and CDR2: KGHSH, LQKENI. CDR3 size: 18 residues. TCRdb keeps only in-frame clones here, not all; method: immunoSEQ multiplex PCR. The sample lists a few hundred thousand clones, more than 85% occurring once. The time point: blood from clinic visit 5 months post-surgery; TSC patient then seizure free. At least one anti-epileptic drug was given before surgery. This sequence originates from a boy less than two years old with tuberous sclerosis and intractable seizures. Sequencing was performed on peripheral blood, taken less than 6 months after surgery. This chain links TRBV18 with TRBJ2-3; 8 positions agree with TRBD2. Here the CDR3 DNA reads TGTGCCAGCTCACCAGCCCAGGGCGGGGGGCCGACCACAGATACGCAGTATTTT. Translated, it gives CASSPAQGGGPTTDTQYF.